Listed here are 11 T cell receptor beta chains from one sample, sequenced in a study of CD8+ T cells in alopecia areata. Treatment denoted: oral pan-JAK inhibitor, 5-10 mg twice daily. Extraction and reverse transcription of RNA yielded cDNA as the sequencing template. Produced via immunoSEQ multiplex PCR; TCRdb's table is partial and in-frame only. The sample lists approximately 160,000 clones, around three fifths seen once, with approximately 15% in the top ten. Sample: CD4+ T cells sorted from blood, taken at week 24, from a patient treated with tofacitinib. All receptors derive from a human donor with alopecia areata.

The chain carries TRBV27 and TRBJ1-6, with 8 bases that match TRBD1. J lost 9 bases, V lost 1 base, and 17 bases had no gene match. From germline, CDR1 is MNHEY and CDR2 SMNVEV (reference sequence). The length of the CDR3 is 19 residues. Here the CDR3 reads CASSLYPPHGQGAVSPLHF. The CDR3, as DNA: TGTGCCAGCAGTTTATACCCCCCCCACGGGCAGGGGGCGGTTTCACCCCTCCACTTT.

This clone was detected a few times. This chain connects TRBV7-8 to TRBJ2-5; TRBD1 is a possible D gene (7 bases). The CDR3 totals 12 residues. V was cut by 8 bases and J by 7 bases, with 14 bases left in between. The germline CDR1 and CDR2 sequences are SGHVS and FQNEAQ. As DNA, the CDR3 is TGTGCCAGCCGTTCAGGGGGAGGGACCCAGTACTTC. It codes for CASRSGGGTQYF.

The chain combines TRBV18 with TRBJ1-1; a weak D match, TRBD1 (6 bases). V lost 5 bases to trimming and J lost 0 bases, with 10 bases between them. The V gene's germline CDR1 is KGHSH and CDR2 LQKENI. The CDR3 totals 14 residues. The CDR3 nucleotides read TGTGCCAGCTCAATCGGACAGTTGAACACTGAAGCTTTCTTT. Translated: CASSIGQLNTEAFF.

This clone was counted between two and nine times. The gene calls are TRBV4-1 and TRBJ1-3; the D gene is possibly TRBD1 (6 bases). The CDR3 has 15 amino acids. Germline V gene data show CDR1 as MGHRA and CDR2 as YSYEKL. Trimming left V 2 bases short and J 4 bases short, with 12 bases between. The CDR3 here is CASSQRDRQGNTIYF. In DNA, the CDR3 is TGCGCCAGCAGCCAACGAGACAGGCAAGGAAACACCATATATTTT.

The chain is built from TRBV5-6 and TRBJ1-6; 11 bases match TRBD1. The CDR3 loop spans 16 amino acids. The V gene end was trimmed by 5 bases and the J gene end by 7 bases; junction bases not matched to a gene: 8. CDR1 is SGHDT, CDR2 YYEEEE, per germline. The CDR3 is CASRRGQGVYNSPLHF. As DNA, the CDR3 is TGTGCCAGCAGACGGGGACAGGGGGTATACAATTCACCCCTCCACTTT.

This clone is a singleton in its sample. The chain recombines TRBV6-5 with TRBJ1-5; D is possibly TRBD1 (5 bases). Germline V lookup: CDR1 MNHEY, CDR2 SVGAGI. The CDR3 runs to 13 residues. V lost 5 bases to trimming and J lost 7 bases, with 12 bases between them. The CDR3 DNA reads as TGTGCCAGCAGTCGGGACCATGGGCAGCCCCAGCATTTT. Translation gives CASSRDHGQPQHF.

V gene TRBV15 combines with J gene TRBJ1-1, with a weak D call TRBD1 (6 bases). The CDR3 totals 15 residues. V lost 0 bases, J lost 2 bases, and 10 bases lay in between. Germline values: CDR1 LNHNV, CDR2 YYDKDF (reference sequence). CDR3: CATSREKGVNTEAFF. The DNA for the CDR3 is TGTGCCACCAGCAGAGAAAAGGGGGTTAACACTGAAGCTTTCTTT.

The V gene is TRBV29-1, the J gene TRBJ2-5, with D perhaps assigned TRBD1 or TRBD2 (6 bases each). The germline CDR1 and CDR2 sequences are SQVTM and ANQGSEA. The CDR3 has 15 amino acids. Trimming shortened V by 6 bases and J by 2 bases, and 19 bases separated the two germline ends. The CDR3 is CSVPGGGSFQETQYF. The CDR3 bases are TGCAGCGTCCCCGGGGGCGGGTCTTTTCAAGAGACCCAGTACTTC.

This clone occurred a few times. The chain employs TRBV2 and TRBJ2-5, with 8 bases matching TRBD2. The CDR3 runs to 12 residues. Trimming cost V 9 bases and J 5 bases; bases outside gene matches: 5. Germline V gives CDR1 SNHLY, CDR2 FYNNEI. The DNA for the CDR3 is TGTGCCAGTGCGGGGGGCCGGGAGACCCAGTACTTC. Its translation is CASAGGRETQYF. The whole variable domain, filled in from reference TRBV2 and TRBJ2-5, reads EPEVTQTPSHQVTQMGQEVILRCVPISNHLYFYWYRQILGQKVEFLVSFYNNEISEKSEIFDDQFSVERPDGSNFTLKIRSTKLEDSAMYFCASAGGRETQYFGPGTRLLVL.

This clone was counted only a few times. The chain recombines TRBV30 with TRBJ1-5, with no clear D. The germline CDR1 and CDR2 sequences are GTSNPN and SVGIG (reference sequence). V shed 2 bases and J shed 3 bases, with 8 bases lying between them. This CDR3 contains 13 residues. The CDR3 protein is CAWSLTVNQPQHF. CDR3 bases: TGTGCCTGGAGTCTTACAGTCAATCAGCCCCAGCATTTT. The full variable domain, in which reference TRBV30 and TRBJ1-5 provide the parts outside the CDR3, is SQTIHQWPATLVQPVGSPLSLECTVEGTSNPNLYWYRQAAGRGLQLLFYSVGIGQISSEVPQNLSASRPQDRQFILSSKKLLLSDSGFYLCAWSLTVNQPQHFGDGTRLSIL.

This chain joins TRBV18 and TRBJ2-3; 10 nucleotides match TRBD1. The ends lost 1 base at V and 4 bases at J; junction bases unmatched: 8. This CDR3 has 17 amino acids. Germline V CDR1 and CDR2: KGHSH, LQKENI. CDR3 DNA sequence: TGTGCCAGCTCACCACGCGTCGGGACAGGGGTTGCAGATACGCAGTATTTT. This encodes CASSPRVGTGVADTQYF.